This TCR beta chain is drawn from a study of vaccination effects on CD4 cells after COVID-19. On the study more broadly: As their vaccination, participants received two doses of either BNT162b2 or mRNA-1273. Study-wide findings and caveats: Vaccine-induced clones in healthy vaccinees cross-reacted with common cold coronaviruses in only 1 of 255 cases.

As concerns this clone: Antigen: not known.

The CDR3 totals 14 residues. Per germline, CDR1 SGHTA and CDR2 FQGNSA. Trimming removed 4 bases at V and 0 bases at J, with 8 bases between. Method: immunoSEQ multiplex PCR; TCRdb's copy keeps in-frame clones and lacks some. The sample contains some 68,000 clones, roughly 72% of which appear only once. Using viral peptide pools, the ViraFEST assay grew out antigen-specific CD4+ T cells prior to sequencing. Once cultured for approximately ten days, the cells underwent separation to obtain CD4+ T cells. Vaccinated participants had no history of SARS-CoV-2 infection and tested negative for nucleocapsid antibodies. Wells each received around 2.2 million PBMC, cultured with approximately 9.7 IU/ml IL-2 and about 9.3 ug/ml peptides. A half-volume exchange with IL-2 medium occurred on days 3 and 7.

The chain is built from TRBV7-2 and TRBJ2-3; D might be TRBD1 or TRBD2, each matching 5 bases. This specimen consisted of CD4+ T cells from PBMCs cultured with HCoV-OC43 spike peptides, obtained before COVID-19 vaccination. Noted subset: HCoV-OC43 spike overlapping peptide pool stimulation. The TCR originated in a human donor who received a COVID-19 vaccine. The CDR3 region is CASSSRDSTDTQYF. DNA of the CDR3: TGTGCCAGCAGCTCCCGGGACAGCACAGATACGCAGTATTTT.